This TCR beta chain was profiled in a study of blood T cell repertoires in COVID-19. Whole-study context: Sites across the United States, Italy and Spain contributed samples from acute and convalescent COVID-19. T cells, B-cell-depleted T cells, or PBMCs supplied cDNA or gDNA.

The CDR3 is 15 residues long. CDR1 and CDR2 (germline): MNHEY, SVGAGI. The V and J ends lost 6 bases and 7 bases respectively, with 19 bases between them. The data were produced by immunoSEQ multiplex PCR, yet TCRdb's version contains in-frame clones alone and is incomplete. The sample holds 21,000 or so clones, roughly 85% seen once. This chain uses TRBV6-5 with TRBJ1-5; D is possibly TRBD1 (6 bases). The TCR comes from a human donor in a cohort sampled during active COVID-19. Sequenced material: peripheral blood. The CDR3 bases are TGTGCCAGCAGGACAGGACTCCAACCCGGGCAGCCCCAGCATTTT. It yields the protein CASRTGLQPGQPQHF.